This TCR beta chain is drawn from a study of T cells after yellow fever vaccination. Study results and caveats: From the bulk population, abundant clonotypes could contaminate and appear within FACS-sorted repertoires. Subsequent to the booster, the majority of primary-vaccination clones reappeared (around 97% CD4, around 85% CD8). Faster peaking, at day 5 versus 15, marked a secondary response that was weaker.

Trimming removed 0 bases at V and 3 bases at J, with 18 bases between. The CDR3 spans 17 residues. The study made its TCR cDNA through 5'RACE template switching. That step introduced a universal primer site along with UMIs. One entry per CDR3 protein results from TCRdb running MiXCR on the 5' RACE reads. The data hold some 260,000 distinct CDR3 sequences, with around 5.3% observed a single time. This clonotype has a handful of counts. Its antigen is not identified. The material sequenced was CD4+ T cells sorted from PBMCs, taken on the day of the yellow fever booster vaccination. The chain is built from TRBV23-1 and TRBJ2-7, with D uncertain. TRBV23-1 is reported as an ORF; its role is uncertain. This sequence originates from a man younger than 30 who received the YFV17D yellow fever vaccine. This CDR3 is CASSQSYQAGHLYEQYF. As DNA, the CDR3 is TGCGCCAGCAGTCAATCGTATCAGGCAGGTCACCTCTACGAGCAGTACTTC.